This T cell receptor (beta chain) originates from a study of identical twins (dated by TCRdb to about 2016). General notes on the study: The study deep-sequenced TCR alpha and beta repertoires from monozygotic twins, unrelated adults of various ages and cord blood to test whether fetal clonotypes persist. Replicate twin experiments were performed at different times using different library preparation protocols to rule out contamination. Study-wide findings and limitations: Fewer insertions were carried by abundant cord blood beta clonotypes, a similar but weaker trend appeared in young adult naive repertoires, and no such trend appeared in memory repertoires. Out-of-frame TCR alpha sequences shared between twins showed an excess of low generation-probability sequences compared with coincidental sharing between unrelated individuals. In monozygotic twins, out-of-frame TCR alpha sharing was systematically underestimated by recombination models, although the models agreed with sharing between unrelated individuals. Because the same donors could not be followed over many years, the conclusions depended on cross-sectional statistical analysis. Invariant T cells such as MAIT and iNKT could partly confound zero-insertion analyses, although diverse VJ usage argued against such confounding for most clonotypes. In beta out-of-frame sequences, excess twin sharing was weaker, because having fewer shared sequences lowered the signal-to-noise ratio.

From a lookup of the germline V gene (reference sequence), CDR1 and CDR2 are MNHEY and SMNVEV. V lost 2 bases and J lost 5 bases; the stretch between them is 11 bases long. From the cysteine through the phenylalanine, the CDR3 covers 14 amino acids. CDR3 DNA only is kept here, 42 bases in frame from base 1. The table lists this clonotype with many counts. It lacks a known antigen. One base away there is no much larger clone; base qualities are not given. Library preparation employed 5' RACE. Sequenced on an Illumina HiSeq 2000. Template switching added a universal primer binding site, and the final cDNA carried a unique molecular identifier that allowed TCR cDNA molecules to be counted accurately. Specific primers in the conserved constant-segment region were used to synthesize first-strand cDNA for the TCR alpha and beta chains. To control for contamination, every cDNA library carried two barcodes: a SMART-Mk sample barcode plus Illumina barcodes. TruSeq adapter sequences along with Illumina sample barcodes were introduced in two successive PCR steps. TCR alpha and beta cDNA libraries were sequenced on the Illumina HiSeq platform with custom primers. The study's processing was this. MiGEC was used to process raw reads and extract unique molecular identifiers, and MiXCR was used to find CDR3 positions. For each individual, recombination models were inferred using an EM algorithm with the repgenHMM and IGoR tools. Shared clonotypes were analyzed with the tcR package in R, and sharing was normalized by the product of cloneset sizes. Out-of-frame nonproductive sequences were analyzed to study raw recombination free of thymic and clonal selection effects. TCRdb handled the public reads itself, with Q25 trimming in fastp and clone calling in MiXCR, and kept productive beta chains. A single entry per CDR3 protein holds the most common genes and DNA from its merged rows. Here the V and J calls rest on TCRdb's processing, not on the authors' analysis. The sample data list fewer than 500,000 distinct CDR3 sequences, and roughly 13% of these were observed just once. The top ten clonotypes cover 0.95% to 1% of the sample.

Only healthy Caucasian donors were included. The twin cohort comprised three pairs of female monozygotic twins, all aged roughly 18 to 30 years. Positive isolation kits from Invitrogen were used to isolate CD4+ and CD8+ T cell populations. These data are also associated with another study on yellow fever vaccine responses in identical twins. According to the second study: According to the authors, in identical twins the way T cells responded to vaccination appeared partly convergent and partly personalized. In identical twins, the study followed T cell clones that responded to the vaccine with precision.

Rearrangement joined TRBV27 to TRBJ2-3, with the D segment identity uncertain. The sample was CD4+ T cells sorted from blood. This TCR derives from a woman younger than 30 in good health. The sequenced DNA: TGTGCCAGCAGTTTAAATGGCCTCAGAGATACGCAGTATTTT. Its protein is CASSLNGLRDTQYF.